This T cell receptor (beta chain) came from a study of T cell changes during pregnancy in multiple sclerosis (dated by TCRdb to between 2017 and 2020). With respect to the entire study: The study looked at changes in the T cell repertoire across pregnancy in women with multiple sclerosis.

Library construction relied on the immunoSEQ multiplex PCR assay. TCRdb limited this immuneACCESS table to in-frame rearrangements with V and J called. A share of clones is missing; checked studies link under half to unresolved V genes, and the rest is unexplained. Here the sample has about 28,000 clones; approximately 90% occur a single time. Clones ranked in the top ten supply approximately 3.4% of the sample. About this clone itself: Its antigen is currently not known. There are no base qualities to consult, and no much larger clone falls within one base.

The receptor comes from a female donor in good health, enrolled as a control in a pregnancy study. Here the sequenced sample was CD4+ T cells from peripheral blood mononuclear cells, taken in the first trimester of pregnancy.

The DNA sequence reads TGTGCCAGCAGCTATTACAGTAGATACAATGAGCAGTTCTTC. This gives the protein CASSYYSRYNEQFF. The chain joins TRBV7-6 to TRBJ2-1; the D gene lacks a confident call. The germline V gene encodes CDR1 SGHVS and CDR2 FNYEAQ. Trimming removed 4 bases from V and 4 bases from J, leaving 11 bases between the germline ends. Inclusive of the bounding cysteine and phenylalanine, the CDR3 is 14 residues long. Left in the record is the CDR3 DNA by itself, 42 bases read in frame from the first base. The CDR3 plus the reference TRBV7-6 and TRBJ2-1 genes for the other parts give the full variable domain: GAGVSQSPRYKVTKRGQDVALRCDPISGHVSLYWYRQALGQGPEFLTYFNYEAQQDKSGLPNDRFSAERPEGSISTLTIQRTEQRDSAMYRCASSYYSRYNEQFFGPGTRLTVL.